This passage covers 2 T cell receptor beta chains from one sample sequenced in a study of technical replicates of blood from several donors. Produced via immunoSEQ multiplex PCR; TCRdb's table is partial and in-frame only. The sample includes about 61,000 clones, 97% of them seen just once. Sequencing was done on a sample of T cells isolated from PBMCs. All receptors come from a human donor in good health.

This chain connects TRBV2 to TRBJ1-5, with D unresolved. CDR3 size: 12 residues. CDR1 and CDR2 from the germline V gene are SNHLY and FYNNEI. Deletions cut 4 bases from V and 8 bases from J, with 9 bases between. CDR3 amino acids: CASSGDIEPQHF. The CDR3 region has the DNA TGTGCCAGCAGTGGCGATATAGAGCCCCAGCATTTT.

The rearrangement uses TRBV5-1 and TRBJ1-3, with D possibly being TRBD1 (5 bases). V lost 0 bases and J 0 bases, leaving 13 bases between the germline ends. Germline V gene lookup returns CDR1 SGHRS and CDR2 YFSETQ. The CDR3 consists of 17 residues. For the CDR3, the DNA is TGCGCCAGCAGCTTGGGTCCGACAGACGACTCTGGAAACACCATATATTTT. Translated: CASSLGPTDDSGNTIYF.